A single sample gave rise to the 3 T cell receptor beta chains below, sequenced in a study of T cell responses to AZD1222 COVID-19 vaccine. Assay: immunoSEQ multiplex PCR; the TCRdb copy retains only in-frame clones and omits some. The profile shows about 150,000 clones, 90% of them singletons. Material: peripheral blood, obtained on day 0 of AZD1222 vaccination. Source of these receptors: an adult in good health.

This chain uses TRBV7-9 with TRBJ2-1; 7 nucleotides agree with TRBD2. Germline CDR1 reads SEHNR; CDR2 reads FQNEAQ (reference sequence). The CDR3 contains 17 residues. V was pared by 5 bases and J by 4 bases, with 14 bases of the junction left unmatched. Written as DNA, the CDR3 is TGTGCCAGCAGCCCCTCCCCCGGGGTAGCGGGTTACAATGAGCAGTTCTTC. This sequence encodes CASSPSPGVAGYNEQFF.

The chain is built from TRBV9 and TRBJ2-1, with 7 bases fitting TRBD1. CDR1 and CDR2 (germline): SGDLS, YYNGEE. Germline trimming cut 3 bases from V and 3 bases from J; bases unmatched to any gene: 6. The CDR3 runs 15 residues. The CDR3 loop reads CASSATGDLYNEQFF. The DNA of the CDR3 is TGTGCCAGCAGCGCAACAGGGGACCTCTACAATGAGCAGTTCTTC.

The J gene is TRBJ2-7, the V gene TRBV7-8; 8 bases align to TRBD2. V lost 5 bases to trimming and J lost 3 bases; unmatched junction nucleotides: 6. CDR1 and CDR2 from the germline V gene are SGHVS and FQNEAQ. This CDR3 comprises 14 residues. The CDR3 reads CASSIQLADYEQYF. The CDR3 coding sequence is TGTGCCAGCAGCATCCAACTAGCGGACTACGAGCAGTACTTC.